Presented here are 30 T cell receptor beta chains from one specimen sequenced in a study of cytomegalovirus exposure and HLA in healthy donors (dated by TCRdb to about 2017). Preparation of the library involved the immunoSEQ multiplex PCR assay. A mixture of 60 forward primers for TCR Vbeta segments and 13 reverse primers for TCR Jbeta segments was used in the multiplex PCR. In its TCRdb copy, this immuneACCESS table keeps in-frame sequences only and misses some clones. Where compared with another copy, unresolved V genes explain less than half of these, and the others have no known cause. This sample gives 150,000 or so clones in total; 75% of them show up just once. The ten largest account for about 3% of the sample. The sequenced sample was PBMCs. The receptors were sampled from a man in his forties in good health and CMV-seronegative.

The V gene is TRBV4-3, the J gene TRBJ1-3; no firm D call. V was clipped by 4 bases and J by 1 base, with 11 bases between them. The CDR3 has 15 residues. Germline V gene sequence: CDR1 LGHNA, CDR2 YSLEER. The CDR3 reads CASSLTTKSGNTIYF. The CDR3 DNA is TGCGCCAGCAGCCTCACCACTAAATCTGGAAACACCATATATTTT.

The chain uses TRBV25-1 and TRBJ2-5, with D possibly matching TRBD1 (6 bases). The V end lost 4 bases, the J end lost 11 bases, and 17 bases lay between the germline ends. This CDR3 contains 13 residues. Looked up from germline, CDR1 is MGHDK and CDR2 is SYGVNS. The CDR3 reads CASSVPGVGEQYF. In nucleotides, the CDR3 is TGTGCCAGCAGTGTTCCAGGGGTAGGGGAGCAGTACTTC.

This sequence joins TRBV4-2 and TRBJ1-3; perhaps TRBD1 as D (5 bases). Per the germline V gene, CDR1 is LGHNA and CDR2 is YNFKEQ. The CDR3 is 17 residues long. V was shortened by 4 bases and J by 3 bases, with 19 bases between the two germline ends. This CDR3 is CASSPGRGGSYGNTIYF. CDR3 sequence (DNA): TGTGCCAGCAGCCCAGGACGCGGGGGGTCTTATGGAAACACCATATATTTT.

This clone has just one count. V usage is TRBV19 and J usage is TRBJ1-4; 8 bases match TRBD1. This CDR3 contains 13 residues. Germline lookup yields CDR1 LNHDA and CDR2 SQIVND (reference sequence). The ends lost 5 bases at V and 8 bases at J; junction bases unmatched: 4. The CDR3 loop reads CASSDRGWEKLFF. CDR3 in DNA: TGTGCCAGTAGTGACAGGGGATGGGAAAAACTGTTTTTT. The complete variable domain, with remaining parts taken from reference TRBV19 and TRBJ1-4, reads DGGITQSPKYLFRKEGQNVTLSCEQNLNHDAMYWYRQDPGQGLRLIYYSQIVNDFQKGDIAEGYSVSREKKESFPLTVTSAQKNPTAFYLCASSDRGWEKLFFGSGTQLSVL.

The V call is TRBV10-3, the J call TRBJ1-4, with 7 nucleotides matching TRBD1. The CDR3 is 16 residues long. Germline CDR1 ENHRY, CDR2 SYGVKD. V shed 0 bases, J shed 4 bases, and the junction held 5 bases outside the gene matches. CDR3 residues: CAISESRGGSNEKLFF. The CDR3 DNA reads TGTGCCATCAGTGAGTCGAGAGGGGGCAGTAATGAAAAACTGTTTTTT.

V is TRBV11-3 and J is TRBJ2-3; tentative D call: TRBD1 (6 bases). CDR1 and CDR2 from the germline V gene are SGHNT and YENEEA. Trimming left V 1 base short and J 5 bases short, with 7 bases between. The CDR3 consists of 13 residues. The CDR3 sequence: CASSLGGLDTQYF. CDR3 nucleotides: TGTGCCAGCAGCTTAGGGGGGCTAGATACGCAGTATTTT.

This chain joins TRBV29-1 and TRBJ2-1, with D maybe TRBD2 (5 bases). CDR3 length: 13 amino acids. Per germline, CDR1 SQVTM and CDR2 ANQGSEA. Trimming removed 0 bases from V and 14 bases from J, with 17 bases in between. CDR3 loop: CSVEDLPRGGKFF. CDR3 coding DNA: TGCAGCGTTGAAGATCTTCCTCGAGGAGGAAAGTTCTTC.

The CDR3 DNA is TGTGCCAGCAGTCCAAATGGACATATGGGCTACACCTTC. Translation: CASSPNGHMGYTF. The chain joins TRBV27 to TRBJ1-2; D may be TRBD1 (5 bases). The CDR3 loop spans 13 amino acids. Germline CDR1 and CDR2: MNHEY and SMNVEV (reference sequence). Trimming pared 5 bases from V and 8 bases from J, leaving 15 bases between.

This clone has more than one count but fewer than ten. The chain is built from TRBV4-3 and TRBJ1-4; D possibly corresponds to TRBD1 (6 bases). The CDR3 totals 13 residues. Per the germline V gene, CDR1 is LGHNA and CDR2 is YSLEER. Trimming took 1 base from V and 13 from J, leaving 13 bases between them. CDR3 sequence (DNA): TGCGCCAGCAGCCAAGGGGGGCGCGGGAGACTGTTTTTT. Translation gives CASSQGGRGRLFF.

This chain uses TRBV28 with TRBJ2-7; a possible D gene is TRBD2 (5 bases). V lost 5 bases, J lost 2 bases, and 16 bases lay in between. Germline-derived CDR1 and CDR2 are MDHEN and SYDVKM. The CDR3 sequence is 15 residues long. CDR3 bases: TGTGCCAGCAGTACCTCGGAGGCTGTCCCCTACGAGCAGTACTTC. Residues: CASSTSEAVPYEQYF.

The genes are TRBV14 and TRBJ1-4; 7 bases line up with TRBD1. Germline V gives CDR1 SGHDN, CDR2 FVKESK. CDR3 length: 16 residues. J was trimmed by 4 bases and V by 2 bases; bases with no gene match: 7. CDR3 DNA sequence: TGTGCCAGCAGCCAAATGACAGGGCAACTTAATGAAAAACTGTTTTTT. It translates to CASSQMTGQLNEKLFF.

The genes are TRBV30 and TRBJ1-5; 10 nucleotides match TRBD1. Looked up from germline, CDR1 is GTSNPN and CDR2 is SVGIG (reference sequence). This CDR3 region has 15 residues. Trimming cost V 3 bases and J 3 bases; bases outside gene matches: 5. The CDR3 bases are TGTGCCTGGAGCTCCGGGACAGGGGTCAATCAGCCCCAGCATTTT. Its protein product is CAWSSGTGVNQPQHF. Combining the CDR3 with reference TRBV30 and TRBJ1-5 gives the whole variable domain SQTIHQWPATLVQPVGSPLSLECTVEGTSNPNLYWYRQAAGRGLQLLFYSVGIGQISSEVPQNLSASRPQDRQFILSSKKLLLSDSGFYLCAWSSGTGVNQPQHFGDGTRLSIL.

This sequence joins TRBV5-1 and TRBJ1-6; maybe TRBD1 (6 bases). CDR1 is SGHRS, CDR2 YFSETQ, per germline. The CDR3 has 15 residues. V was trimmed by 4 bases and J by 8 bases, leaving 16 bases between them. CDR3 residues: CASSPVQGLDSPLHF. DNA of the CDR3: TGCGCCAGCAGCCCAGTACAGGGTTTGGATTCACCCCTCCACTTT.

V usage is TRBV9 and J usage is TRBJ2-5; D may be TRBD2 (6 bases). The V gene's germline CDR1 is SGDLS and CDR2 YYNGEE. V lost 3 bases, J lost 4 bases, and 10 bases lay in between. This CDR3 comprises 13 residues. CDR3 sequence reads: CASSGGTPETQYF. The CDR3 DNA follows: TGTGCCAGCAGCGGCGGGACCCCAGAGACCCAGTACTTC.

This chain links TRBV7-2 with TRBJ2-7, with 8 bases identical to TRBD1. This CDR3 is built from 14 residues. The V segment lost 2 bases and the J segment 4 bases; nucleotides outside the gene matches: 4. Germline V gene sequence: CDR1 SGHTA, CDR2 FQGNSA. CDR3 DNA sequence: TGTGCCAGCAGCTTATCAGGGGGCGGGTACGAGCAGTACTTC. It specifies CASSLSGGGYEQYF.

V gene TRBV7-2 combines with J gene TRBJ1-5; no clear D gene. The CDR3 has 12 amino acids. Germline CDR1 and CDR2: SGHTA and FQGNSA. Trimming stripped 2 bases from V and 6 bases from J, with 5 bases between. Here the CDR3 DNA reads TGTGCCAGCAGCTTAAATCGTCAGCCCCAGCATTTT. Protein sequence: CASSLNRQPQHF.

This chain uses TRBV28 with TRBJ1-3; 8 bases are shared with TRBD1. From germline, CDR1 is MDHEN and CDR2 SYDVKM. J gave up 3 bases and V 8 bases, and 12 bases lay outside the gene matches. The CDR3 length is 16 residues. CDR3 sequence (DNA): TGTGCCAGCGGATTACCGGGACAGGCTTTTGGAAACACCATATATTTT. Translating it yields CASGLPGQAFGNTIYF.

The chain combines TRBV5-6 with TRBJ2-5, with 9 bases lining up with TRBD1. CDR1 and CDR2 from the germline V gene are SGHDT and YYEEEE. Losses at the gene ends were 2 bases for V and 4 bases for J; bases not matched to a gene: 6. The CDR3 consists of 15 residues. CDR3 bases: TGTGCCAGCAGCTTTTCACAGGGGGCCCTAGAGACCCAGTACTTC. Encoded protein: CASSFSQGALETQYF.

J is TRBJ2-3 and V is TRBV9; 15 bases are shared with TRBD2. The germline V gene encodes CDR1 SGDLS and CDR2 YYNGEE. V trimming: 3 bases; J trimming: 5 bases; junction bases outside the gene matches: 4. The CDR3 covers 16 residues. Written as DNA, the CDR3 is TGTGCCAGCAGCGCCGGGACTAGCGGGGGGTTAGATACGCAGTATTTT. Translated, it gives CASSAGTSGGLDTQYF.

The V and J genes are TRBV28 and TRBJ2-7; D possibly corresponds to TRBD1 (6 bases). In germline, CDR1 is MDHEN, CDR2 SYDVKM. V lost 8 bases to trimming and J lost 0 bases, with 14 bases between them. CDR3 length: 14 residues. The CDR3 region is CASLTTGSSYEQYF. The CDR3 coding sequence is TGTGCCAGCCTTACTACAGGGAGCTCCTACGAGCAGTACTTC. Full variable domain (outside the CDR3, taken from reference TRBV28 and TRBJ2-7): DVKVTQSSRYLVKRTGEKVFLECVQDMDHENMFWYRQDPGLGLRLIYFSYDVKMKEKGDIPEGYSVSREKKERFSLILESASTNQTSMYLCASLTTGSSYEQYFGPGTRLTVT.

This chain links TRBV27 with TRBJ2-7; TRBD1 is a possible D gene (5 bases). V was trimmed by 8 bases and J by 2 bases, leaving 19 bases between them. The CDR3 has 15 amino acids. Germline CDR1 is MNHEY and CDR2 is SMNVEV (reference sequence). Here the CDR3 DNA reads TGTGCCAGCCCCTCCGACCAGGGCCCAGCCTACGAGCAGTACTTC. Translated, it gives CASPSDQGPAYEQYF.

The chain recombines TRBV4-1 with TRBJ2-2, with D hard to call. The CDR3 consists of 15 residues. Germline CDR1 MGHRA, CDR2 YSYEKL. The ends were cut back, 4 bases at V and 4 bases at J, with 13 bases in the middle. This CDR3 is CASSPVGLGTGELFF. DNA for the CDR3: TGCGCCAGCAGCCCCGTCGGGTTGGGCACCGGGGAGCTGTTTTTT.

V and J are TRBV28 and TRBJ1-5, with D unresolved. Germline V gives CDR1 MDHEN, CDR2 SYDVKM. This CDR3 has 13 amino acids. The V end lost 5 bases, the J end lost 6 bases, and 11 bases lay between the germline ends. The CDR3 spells CASSPPPGQPQHF. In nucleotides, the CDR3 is TGTGCCAGCAGTCCCCCCCCGGGTCAGCCCCAGCATTTT.

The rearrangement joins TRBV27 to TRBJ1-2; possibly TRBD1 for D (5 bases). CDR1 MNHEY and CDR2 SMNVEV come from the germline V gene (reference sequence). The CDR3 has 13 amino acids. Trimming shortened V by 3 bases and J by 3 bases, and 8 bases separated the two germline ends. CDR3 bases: TGTGCCAGCAGTTTGACAGCCGACTATGGCTACACCTTC. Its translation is CASSLTADYGYTF.

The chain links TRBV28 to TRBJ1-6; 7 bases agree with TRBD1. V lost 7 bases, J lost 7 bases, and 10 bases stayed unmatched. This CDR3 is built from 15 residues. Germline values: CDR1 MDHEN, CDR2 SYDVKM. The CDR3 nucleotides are TGTGCCAGCACCATGCCCGGGACAGTCAATTCACCCCTCCACTTT. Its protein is CASTMPGTVNSPLHF.

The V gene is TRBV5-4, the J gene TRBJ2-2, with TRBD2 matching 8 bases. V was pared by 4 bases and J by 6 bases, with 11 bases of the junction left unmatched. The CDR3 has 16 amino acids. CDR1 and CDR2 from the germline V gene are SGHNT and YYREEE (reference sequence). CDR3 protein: CASSPSGTSLAGELFF. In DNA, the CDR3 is TGTGCCAGCAGCCCGTCCGGGACTAGTCTAGCCGGGGAGCTGTTTTTT. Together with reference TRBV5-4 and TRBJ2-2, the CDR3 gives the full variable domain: ETGVTQSPTHLIKTRGQQVTLRCSSQSGHNTVSWYQQALGQGPQFIFQYYREEENGRGNFPPRFSGLQFPNYSSELNVNALELDDSALYLCASSPSGTSLAGELFFGEGSRLTVL.

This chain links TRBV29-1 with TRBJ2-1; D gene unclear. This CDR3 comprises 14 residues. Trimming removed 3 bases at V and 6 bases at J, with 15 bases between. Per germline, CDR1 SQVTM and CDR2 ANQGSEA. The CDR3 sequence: CSVETAQAVNEQFF. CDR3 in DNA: TGCAGCGTTGAGACCGCGCAGGCCGTCAATGAGCAGTTCTTC.

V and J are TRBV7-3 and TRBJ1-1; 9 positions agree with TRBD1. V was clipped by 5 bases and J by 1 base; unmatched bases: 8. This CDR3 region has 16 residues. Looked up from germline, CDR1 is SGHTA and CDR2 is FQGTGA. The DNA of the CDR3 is TGTGCCAGCAGCCCGGACAGGGGTGGCGGGAACACTGAAGCTTTCTTT. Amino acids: CASSPDRGGGNTEAFF.

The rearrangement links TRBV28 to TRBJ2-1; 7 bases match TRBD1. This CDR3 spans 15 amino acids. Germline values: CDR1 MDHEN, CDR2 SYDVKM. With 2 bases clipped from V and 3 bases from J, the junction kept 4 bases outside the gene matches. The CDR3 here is CASSLDRVGYNEQFF. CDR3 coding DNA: TGTGCCAGCAGTTTAGACAGGGTCGGCTACAATGAGCAGTTCTTC.

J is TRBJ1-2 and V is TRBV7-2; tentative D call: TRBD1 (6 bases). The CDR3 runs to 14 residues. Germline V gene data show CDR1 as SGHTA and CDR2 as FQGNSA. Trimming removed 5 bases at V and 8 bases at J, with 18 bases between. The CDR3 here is CASSPRVTGRGYTF. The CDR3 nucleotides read TGTGCCAGCAGCCCGAGGGTAACAGGGCGGGGCTACACCTTC.